This T cell receptor (beta chain) was identified in a study of shared clonotypes between healthy human individuals. The CDR3 is 16 residues long. V was pared by 4 bases and J by 6 bases, with 12 bases of the junction left unmatched. The germline V gene encodes CDR1 MNHEY and CDR2 SVGAGI. The method was immunoSEQ multiplex PCR; TCRdb's version includes in-frame clones alone and lacks a portion of them. The sample consists of about 580,000 clones, 95% to 98% of them appearing once. CD45RO-negative, CCR7-positively selected cells formed the naive CD8 fraction, excluding terminally differentiated effector memory CD45RA+ cells.

The TCR comes from a man aged 25 to 40 in good health. Sample: naive CD8+ T cells sorted from blood. J is TRBJ2-3 and V is TRBV6-5; TRBD2 aligns across 8 bases. The DNA for the CDR3 is TGTGCCAGCAGTTCCGTGGCGGGACTAGTCATGGATACGCAGTATTTT. Encoded protein: CASSSVAGLVMDTQYF.